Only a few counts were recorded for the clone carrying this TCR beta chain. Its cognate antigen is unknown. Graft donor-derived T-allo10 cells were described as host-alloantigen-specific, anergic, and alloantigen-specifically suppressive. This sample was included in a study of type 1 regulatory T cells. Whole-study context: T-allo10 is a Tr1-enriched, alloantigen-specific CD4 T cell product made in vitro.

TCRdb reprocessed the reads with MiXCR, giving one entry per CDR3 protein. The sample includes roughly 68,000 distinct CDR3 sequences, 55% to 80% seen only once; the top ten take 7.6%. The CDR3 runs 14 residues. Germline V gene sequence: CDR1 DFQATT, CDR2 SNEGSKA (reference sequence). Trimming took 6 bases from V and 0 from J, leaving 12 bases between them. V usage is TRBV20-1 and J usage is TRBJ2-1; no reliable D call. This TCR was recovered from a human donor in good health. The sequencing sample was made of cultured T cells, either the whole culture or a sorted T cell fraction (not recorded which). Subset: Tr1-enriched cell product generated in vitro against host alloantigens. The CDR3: CSAYDRYSYNEQFF. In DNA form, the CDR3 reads TGCAGTGCATATGACCGTTACTCCTACAATGAGCAGTTCTTC.